Each of the 23 T cell receptor beta chains below was sequenced from the same sample in a study of T cells in Graves' hyperthyroidism and ophthalmopathy. What was amplified from RNA transcripts were TCR beta CDR3 regions. HTBI primers drove first-round RT-PCR of the TCR CDR3. TCRdb ran MiXCR on the multiplex PCR reads and lists one entry per CDR3 protein. This table holds hundreds of thousands of distinct CDR3 sequences, more than 20% found once. The sequencing sample was made of blood. Every receptor here comes from a man aged 25 to 45 with Graves' ophthalmopathy.

The rearrangement uses TRBV10-3 and TRBJ2-2; 11 positions match TRBD2. Germline CDR1 ENHRY, CDR2 SYGVKD. J gave up 0 bases and V 5 bases, and 8 bases lay outside the gene matches. The CDR3 is 18 residues long. CDR3 sequence reads: CAISPRLAGTANTGELFF. CDR3 DNA: TGTGCCATCAGTCCAAGACTAGCGGGGACCGCGAACACCGGGGAGCTGTTTTTT.

This clonotype showed up many times. The junction and the germline gene differ at one end; a read error may be behind it. The chain couples TRBV7-7 to TRBJ1-1; weak D call: TRBD1 (6 bases). Per germline, CDR1 SSHAT and CDR2 FNYEAQ (reference sequence). The CDR3 runs to 13 residues. This CDR3 reads CASSQDSNTEAFF. CDR3 coding DNA: TGTGCTAGCAGCCAGGACAGTAACACTGAAGCTTTCTTT.

This clonotype has only a few counts. The chain joins TRBV11-2 to TRBJ2-1; D ambiguous. CDR1 and CDR2 (germline): SGHAT, FQNNGV. V was trimmed by 1 base and J by 7 bases, leaving 17 bases between them. CDR3 length equals 16 residues. The CDR3, as DNA: TGTGCCAGCAGCTTAGGGACCAATGGGTACACGAATGAGCAGTTCTTC. It specifies CASSLGTNGYTNEQFF.

CDR3: CASSLGSTGELFF. In nucleotides, the CDR3 is TGCGCCAGCAGCTTGGGTTCCACCGGGGAGCTGTTTTTT. This rearrangement joins TRBV5-1 to TRBJ2-2, with unresolved D. This CDR3 is built from 13 residues. V was shortened by 0 bases and J by 4 bases, with 4 bases between the two germline ends. Germline V CDR1 and CDR2: SGHRS, YFSETQ.

This clonotype was seen at least ten times. The chain employs TRBV5-1 and TRBJ2-1, with TRBD1 identical over 7 bases. Unmatched junction bases numbered 6, after V lost 1 base and J lost 5 bases. The germline V gene has CDR1 SGHRS and CDR2 YFSETQ. This CDR3 is built from 15 residues. CDR3 nucleotide sequence: TGCGCCAGCAGCTTGTTTAACCAGGGGGACAATGAGCAGTTCTTC. The encoded protein is CASSLFNQGDNEQFF.

This clonotype has more than one count but fewer than ten. The chain carries TRBV6-1 and TRBJ1-5; TRBD1 agrees at 8 bases. The junction had 7 bases not matched to a gene; V was cut back by 6 bases and J by 0 bases. CDR1 MNHNS and CDR2 SASEGT come from the germline V gene. The CDR3 totals 16 residues. CDR3 region: CASRQVRGPSNQPQHF. The DNA for the CDR3 is TGTGCCAGCAGGCAGGTCAGGGGGCCTAGCAATCAGCCCCAGCATTTT.

The chain uses TRBV20-1 and TRBJ2-1; D gene unclear. Germline V gives CDR1 DFQATT, CDR2 SNEGSKA (reference sequence). This CDR3 contains 11 residues. Between the trimmed V and J ends, which lost 5 bases and 8 bases, there was a span of 10 bases. The CDR3: CSASPGHEQFF. DNA for the CDR3: TGCAGTGCTTCACCGGGCCATGAGCAGTTCTTC.

This clonotype was picked up a small number of times. The chain couples TRBV18 to TRBJ2-1, with TRBD2 matching over 7 bases. There are 17 residues in the CDR3. CDR1 is KGHSH and CDR2 is LQKENI in the germline V gene. Trimming took 3 bases from V and 10 from J; bases not matched to a gene: 18. CDR3 protein: CASSPGQARGSLREQFF. The DNA of the CDR3 is TGTGCCAGCTCACCCGGCCAGGCGCGCGGGAGTCTTAGAGAGCAGTTCTTC.

The chain is built from TRBV19 and TRBJ1-5; the D gene is possibly TRBD1 (6 bases). The germline gives CDR1 LNHDA, CDR2 SQIVND (reference sequence). CDR3 length: 16 amino acids. With 3 bases removed from V and 1 base from J, the gap between germline ends came to 13 bases. CDR3 amino acids: CASSMGGGGSNQPQHF. The CDR3 DNA follows: TGTGCCAGTAGTATGGGCGGCGGGGGCAGCAATCAGCCCCAGCATTTT.

The gene calls are TRBV11-2 and TRBJ2-7; 9 bases align to TRBD2. The V segment lost 1 base and the J segment 5 bases; nucleotides outside the gene matches: 6. Germline values: CDR1 SGHAT, CDR2 FQNNGV. There are 15 residues in the CDR3. In nucleotides, the CDR3 is TGTGCCAGCAGCTTAGTTGGGACTAGCATGAACGAGCAGTACTTC. It translates to CASSLVGTSMNEQYF. The variable domain in full, completed from reference TRBV11-2 and TRBJ2-7, reads EAGVAQSPRYKIIEKRQSVAFWCNPISGHATLYWYQQILGQGPKLLIQFQNNGVVDDSQLPKDRFSAERLKGVDSTLKIQPAKLEDSAVYLCASSLVGTSMNEQYFGPGTRLTVT.

This clonotype was detected ten times or more. The V and J genes are TRBV30 and TRBJ2-2; no clear D gene. This CDR3 has 13 amino acids. The V end lost 2 bases, the J end lost 7 bases, and 11 bases lay between the germline ends. Germline CDR1 is GTSNPN and CDR2 is SVGIG (reference sequence). In nucleotides, the CDR3 is TGTGCCTGGAGTTGGGTAACCAACGGGGAGCTGTTTTTT. It encodes CAWSWVTNGELFF. The full variable domain, with the rest looked up from reference TRBV30 and TRBJ2-2, is SQTIHQWPATLVQPVGSPLSLECTVEGTSNPNLYWYRQAAGRGLQLLFYSVGIGQISSEVPQNLSASRPQDRQFILSSKKLLLSDSGFYLCAWSWVTNGELFFGEGSRLTVL.

The J gene is TRBJ2-7, the V gene TRBV27, with D tentatively TRBD2 (6 bases). The CDR3 runs to 15 residues. CDR1 is MNHEY, CDR2 SMNVEV, per germline (reference sequence). Trimming removed 0 bases at V and 4 bases at J, with 13 bases between. The chain's CDR3 is CASSLSWEELYEQYF. The CDR3 region has the DNA TGTGCCAGCAGTTTATCGTGGGAGGAGCTTTACGAGCAGTACTTC.

The chain is built from TRBV2 and TRBJ2-3; D might be TRBD2 (6 bases). Trimming took 6 bases from V and 1 from J, leaving 17 bases between them. CDR3 length: 16 amino acids. Germline assignment: CDR1 SNHLY and CDR2 FYNNEI. The CDR3 DNA sequence: TGTGCCAGCAGGAGTCACGGGGGATTGGGCACAGATACGCAGTATTTT. This codes for CASRSHGGLGTDTQYF.

The V and J genes are TRBV6-1 and TRBJ2-3; TRBD2 aligns across 16 bases. V lost 6 bases and J lost 4; bases outside the gene matches: 4. This CDR3 is built from 16 residues. Germline CDR1 is MNHNS and CDR2 is SASEGT. CDR3: CASRGTSGRAPDTQYF. CDR3 bases: TGTGCCAGCAGGGGGACTAGCGGGAGGGCCCCAGATACGCAGTATTTT.

The gene calls are TRBV7-9 and TRBJ2-7; 9 bases match TRBD2. The CDR3 has 19 amino acids. CDR1 and CDR2 (germline): SEHNR, FQNEAQ (reference sequence). V was pared by 1 base and J by 1 base, with 14 bases of the junction left unmatched. CDR3 loop: CASSLGGLALKGDSYEQYF. The CDR3 nucleotides read TGTGCCAGCAGCTTAGGAGGACTAGCGCTCAAAGGCGATTCCTACGAGCAGTACTTC.

This clonotype came up a few times. The chain combines TRBV27 with TRBJ2-1, with a weak D call TRBD2 (5 bases). Trimming took 10 bases from V and 0 from J, leaving 13 bases between them. The germline CDR1 and CDR2 sequences are MNHEY and SMNVEV (reference sequence). The CDR3 contains 14 residues. This CDR3 is CATGLDSSYNEQFF. The CDR3 DNA sequence: TGTGCCACCGGACTGGACTCCTCCTACAATGAGCAGTTCTTC.

As to this clonotype: A much larger clone sits a single nucleotide away, making a read error possible. V gene TRBV2 combines with J gene TRBJ2-7; the match to TRBD1 covers 8 bases. This CDR3 is 16 amino acids long. Looked up from germline, CDR1 is SNHLY and CDR2 is FYNNEI. J gave up 6 bases and V 5 bases, and 15 bases lay outside the gene matches. The CDR3 DNA sequence: TGTGCCAGCAGTCCCCCTGACAGGGGCGAAAACTGCGAGCAGTACTTC. It codes for CASSPPDRGENCEQYF. Filled out from reference TRBV2 and TRBJ2-7, the complete variable domain reads EPEVTQTPSHQVTQMGQEVILRCVPISNHLYFYWYRQILGQKVEFLVSFYNNEISEKSEIFDDQFSVERPDGSNFTLKIRSTKLEDSAMYFCASSPPDRGENCEQYFGPGTRLTVT.

This clonotype was counted many times. V usage is TRBV2 and J usage is TRBJ2-1; D is uncertain. CDR3 size: 12 residues. Germline CDR1 and CDR2: SNHLY and FYNNEI. V was clipped by 7 bases and J by 8 bases, with 12 bases between them. This CDR3 is CASMVGRYEQFF. CDR3 in DNA: TGTGCCAGCATGGTGGGTCGGTATGAGCAGTTCTTC.

The rearrangement uses TRBV7-9 and TRBJ2-2, with a possible D match to TRBD1 (6 bases). In germline, CDR1 is SEHNR, CDR2 FQNEAQ (reference sequence). The CDR3 extends over 15 amino acids. V was pared by 4 bases and J by 5 bases, with 14 bases between. CDR3 residues: CASSSGQGLTGELFF. DNA for the CDR3: TGTGCCAGCAGCTCCGGGCAGGGGTTGACCGGGGAGCTGTTTTTT.

This chain connects TRBV28 to TRBJ2-7, with 10 bases that match TRBD2. The germline V gene encodes CDR1 MDHEN and CDR2 SYDVKM. With V trimmed by 3 bases and J by 2 bases, 19 bases remained unmatched. The CDR3 sequence is 20 residues long. The CDR3 bases are TGTGCCAGCAGTTTCGAGGGGATCGGCAGGAGGAGCGGGAGGGCCTACGAGCAGTACTTC. It codes for CASSFEGIGRRSGRAYEQYF.

In this sample, this clonotype turned up a few times. The V gene is TRBV6-1, the J gene TRBJ1-1; D remains ambiguous. CDR1 is MNHNS and CDR2 is SASEGT in the germline V gene. V lost 3 bases and J 4 bases, leaving 9 bases between the germline ends. The CDR3 length is 13 residues. CDR3 in amino acids: CASSEGRLTEAFF. CDR3 DNA sequence: TGTGCCAGCAGTGAGGGGAGGCTCACTGAAGCTTTCTTT.

This clonotype was counted a few times. V and J are TRBV7-2 and TRBJ1-2; 10 nucleotides line up with TRBD1. Germline CDR1 SGHTA, CDR2 FQGNSA. Losses at the gene ends were 4 bases for V and 8 bases for J; bases not matched to a gene: 7. The length of the CDR3 is 14 residues. The CDR3 loop is CASSSSDRGKGYTF. In DNA, the CDR3 is TGTGCCAGCAGCTCCTCGGACAGGGGGAAAGGCTACACCTTC.

This clonotype has at least ten counts. The chain is built from TRBV11-2 and TRBJ2-3, with D perhaps TRBD2 (5 bases). From germline, CDR1 is SGHAT and CDR2 FQNNGV. The CDR3 length is 12 residues. Deletions cut 1 base from V and 6 bases from J, with 5 bases between. CDR3 bases: TGTGCCAGCAGCTTAGGGGAGGATACGCAGTATTTT. Its protein is CASSLGEDTQYF.